The rows below give T cell receptor beta chains drawn from one sample of a study of CD8+ T cells in alopecia areata. The assay was immunoSEQ multiplex PCR, and TCRdb's table has in-frame clones only and misses some. The table records hundreds of thousands of clones, around two thirds of them present only once. Here the sequenced sample was CD4+ T cells sorted from blood, taken at week 0. The receptors here all came from a human donor with alopecia areata. CDR3s include the opening cysteine and the closing phenylalanine or tryptophan. A row's size may be missing; if present it is once, few, many or a size class.

TRBV18	TRBJ1-1	-	CASSPTRGNTEAFF
TRBV9	TRBJ2-1	-	CASSVDFAYNEQFF
TRBV2	TRBJ2-7	once	CASSDPGVNEQYF
TRBV30	TRBJ2-7	-	CAWSDKGYEQYF
TRBV30	TRBJ1-4	-	CAWGSGEKLFF
TRBV29-1	TRBJ1-1	-	CSVDQTGTGMNTEAFF
TRBV29-1	TRBJ1-2	few	CSVVDPGGYTF
TRBV7-6	TRBJ1-5	-	CASSTLAGGGNQPQHF
TRBV6-5	TRBJ1-3	-	CASSFGQGLNTIYF
TRBV2	TRBJ2-3	-	CASSGFSVGTQYF
TRBV18	TRBJ2-3	-	CASSPIGDTDTQYF
TRBV28	TRBJ2-3	-	CASSPQGGTDTQYF
TRBV6-5	TRBJ2-3	-	CASSTGSSTDTQYF
TRBV4-2	TRBJ1-1	-	CASSQGRSTEAFF
TRBV10-2	TRBJ2-2	-	CASSGQGAGELFF
TRBV30	TRBJ2-5	-	CAWSVLGGLQETQYF
TRBV29-1	TRBJ1-1	-	CSVERTGGKAEAFF
TRBV7-9	TRBJ2-1	-	CASSVAGGYNEQFF
TRBV7-6	TRBJ1-3	-	CASSRDSGSGNTIYF
TRBV6-5	TRBJ2-7	-	CASSSDSGYEQYF
TRBV6-6	TRBJ1-2	-	CASSRTGVYGYTF
TRBV5-1	TRBJ2-3	-	CASSPAGADGTQYF
TRBV30	TRBJ1-6	once	CAWGSLYNSPLHF
TRBV4-1	TRBJ2-7	-	CASSQGSPGKGYEQYF
TRBV15	TRBJ2-7	-	CATSREWISYEQYF
TRBV6-5	TRBJ1-2	-	CATSPTGGIYGYTF
TRBV27	TRBJ1-5	-	CASSLQGGNQPQHF
TRBV29-1	TRBJ1-2	-	CSVEDWKESGYTF
TRBV7-9	TRBJ1-1	few	CASSLEGGTEAFF
TRBV30	TRBJ1-1	-	CAWTGLGMNTEAFF
TRBV5-1	TRBJ1-6	-	CASSLDRPPLHF
TRBV7-9	TRBJ2-7	once	CASSIGTVPEQYF
TRBV23-1	TRBJ2-7	-	CASSQGGFSYEQYF
TRBV5-6	TRBJ1-6	-	CASRELQGNSPLHF
TRBV29-1	TRBJ2-1	-	CSVEEAAANVYNEQFF
TRBV5-1	TRBJ1-5	-	CASSLRTDQPQHF
TRBV25-1	TRBJ1-6	-	CASNAGGRDSPLHF
TRBV6-5	TRBJ1-5	-	CASSEAQNQPQHF
TRBV10-3	TRBJ2-7	few	CAISESARQYF
TRBV29-1	TRBJ2-5	-	CSADGGGGETQYF
TRBV7-9	TRBJ1-1	few	CASRTAITEAFF
TRBV7-6	TRBJ2-1	-	CASSIRAPGASSYNEQFF
TRBV29-1	TRBJ2-5	-	CSVSGTLQETQYF
TRBV6-6	TRBJ2-5	once	CASSRTEETQYF
TRBV6-6	TRBJ2-3	-	CASSYGASGGESHF
TRBV11-2	TRBJ1-6	-	CASSFSQGLTNSPLHF
TRBV5-4	TRBJ1-1	-	CASSNLEYTEAFF
TRBV29-1	TRBJ2-1	-	CSVEEGVYNEQFF
TRBV29-1	TRBJ2-5	-	CSVTGTGQETQYF
TRBV29-1	TRBJ2-3	-	CSARGGPGGTDTQYF
TRBV7-9	TRBJ2-5	-	CASSNAGGETQYF
TRBV29-1	TRBJ1-2	-	CSVEDSWWEGYTF
TRBV7-2	TRBJ1-5	many	CASSFRDSNQPQHF
TRBV9	TRBJ2-6	-	CASTVGSGANVLTF
TRBV5-1	TRBJ1-5	-	CASSLDRGSGQPQHF
TRBV6-1	TRBJ1-4	few	CASSQTQGANEKLFF
TRBV12-5	TRBJ2-7	-	CASGLFKSSYEQYF
TRBV30	TRBJ1-1	-	CAWSPLGVGTEAFF